These 25 T cell receptor beta chains were all obtained from the same sample, sequenced in a study of cytomegalovirus exposure and HLA in healthy donors. Researchers ran the PCR with 60 Vbeta and 13 Jbeta primers. Profiling relied on immunoSEQ multiplex PCR, and the TCRdb table lists in-frame clones only, not all of them. The table shows roughly 120,000 clones, with 60% to 85% occurring only once. The sequenced sample consisted of PBMCs. The source of these receptors is a woman aged 40 to 49 in good health and CMV-seropositive.

This chain uses TRBV5-6 with TRBJ2-7, with 9 bases aligning to TRBD1. Germline CDR1 SGHDT, CDR2 YYEEEE. The V and J ends lost 0 bases and 6 bases, in that order; junction bases with no gene match: 19. This CDR3 has 19 amino acids. This chain's CDR3 is CASSLAFGSYRGQGSEQYF. In DNA form, the CDR3 reads TGTGCCAGCAGCTTGGCCTTCGGTTCTTACAGGGGACAGGGATCCGAGCAGTACTTC.

The chain links TRBV5-6 to TRBJ1-5, with 9 nucleotides matching TRBD1. Germline CDR1 is SGHDT and CDR2 is YYEEEE. With V trimmed by 3 bases and J by 4 bases, 8 bases remained unmatched. This CDR3 region has 16 residues. The CDR3 reads CASSSAGTGFNQPQHF. Written as DNA, the CDR3 is TGTGCCAGCAGCTCCGCCGGGACAGGGTTTAATCAGCCCCAGCATTTT.

The chain is built from TRBV19 and TRBJ1-6; 8 bases are shared with TRBD1. The CDR3 consists of 15 residues. J gave up 9 bases and V 5 bases, and 9 bases lay outside the gene matches. Germline lookup yields CDR1 LNHDA and CDR2 SQIVND (reference sequence). Here the CDR3 DNA reads TGTGCCAGTAGTGTCGACAGGGGTGGGATTTCACCCCTCCACTTT. Encoded protein: CASSVDRGGISPLHF.

This chain connects TRBV7-2 to TRBJ2-7; 7 bases map to TRBD2. J gave up 3 bases and V 1 base, and 3 bases lay outside the gene matches. This CDR3 region has 14 residues. Per the germline V gene, CDR1 is SGHTA and CDR2 is FQGNSA. CDR3 residues: CASSLGGSNYEQYF. CDR3 coding DNA: TGTGCCAGCAGCTTAGGCGGGAGTAACTACGAGCAGTACTTC.

The chain links TRBV19 to TRBJ1-6; the D gene is possibly TRBD1 (6 bases). Trimming removed 3 bases from V and 8 bases from J, with 20 bases in between. Germline loops: CDR1 LNHDA, CDR2 SQIVND (reference sequence). This CDR3 is built from 17 residues. CDR3 sequence reads: CASSIRATGANHSPLHF. The CDR3, as DNA: TGTGCCAGTAGTATCCGGGCGACAGGAGCGAATCATTCACCCCTCCACTTT.

A single count supports this clone. The chain recombines TRBV4-2 with TRBJ1-1; D unresolved. The V end lost 2 bases, the J end lost 5 bases, and 15 bases lay between the germline ends. CDR3 size: 15 residues. CDR1 and CDR2 (germline): LGHNA, YNFKEQ. The CDR3 reads CASSQMSQAETEAFF. CDR3 DNA: TGTGCCAGCAGCCAAATGAGCCAGGCCGAGACTGAAGCTTTCTTT.

V and J are TRBV25-1 and TRBJ2-5, with 8 bases fitting TRBD2. From germline, CDR1 is MGHDK and CDR2 SYGVNS. This CDR3 is 15 amino acids long. V gave up 2 bases and J gave up 5 bases; unmatched junction bases: 7. The CDR3 sequence: CASSEVSGVLETQYF. CDR3 bases: TGTGCCAGCAGTGAAGTTAGCGGGGTCCTCGAGACCCAGTACTTC.

The chain recombines TRBV5-6 with TRBJ1-5; D gene uncertain. Germline loops: CDR1 SGHDT, CDR2 YYEEEE. Trimming took off 2 bases at V and 6 bases at J, with 6 bases between the two ends. CDR3 length: 12 residues. Here the CDR3 reads CASSFGSQPQHF. In nucleotides, the CDR3 is TGTGCCAGCAGCTTTGGCTCTCAGCCCCAGCATTTT.

The chain uses TRBV10-3 and TRBJ1-6, with TRBD1 matching over 7 bases. With V trimmed by 6 bases and J by 6 bases, 5 bases remained unmatched. The CDR3 spans 14 residues. Germline V gene lookup returns CDR1 ENHRY and CDR2 SYGVKD. CDR3 protein: CAIRTTGFNSPLHF. The DNA of the CDR3 is TGTGCCATCAGGACGACAGGGTTTAATTCACCCCTCCACTTT.

The gene calls are TRBV5-6 and TRBJ2-7, with 7 bases matching TRBD2. The CDR3 is 15 residues long. The ends lost 4 bases at V and 2 bases at J; junction bases unmatched: 9. Germline lookup yields CDR1 SGHDT and CDR2 YYEEEE. CDR3 sequence: CASSPELARTYEQYF. The CDR3 DNA reads as TGTGCCAGCAGCCCCGAACTAGCGAGGACCTACGAGCAGTACTTC.

The chain carries TRBV6-4 and TRBJ1-6; a weak D match, TRBD1 (6 bases). CDR3 size: 13 residues. Looked up from germline, CDR1 is MRHNA and CDR2 is SNTAGT. Trimming took off 5 bases at V and 10 bases at J, with 12 bases between the two ends. Written as DNA, the CDR3 is TGTGCCAGCAGTTCCTCTAGGGGGTCACCCCTCCACTTT. This translates into CASSSSRGSPLHF.

There are a few counts of this clone. This sequence joins TRBV5-1 and TRBJ2-7; weak D call: TRBD1 (6 bases). The CDR3 is 17 residues long. Germline V lookup: CDR1 SGHRS, CDR2 YFSETQ. Trimming left V 7 bases short and J 2 bases short, with 25 bases between. CDR3 protein: CASRNLRRQAYPYEQYF. Written as DNA, the CDR3 is TGCGCCAGCCGAAACCTTCGTAGACAGGCCTACCCCTACGAGCAGTACTTC.

The V gene is TRBV30, the J gene TRBJ1-6, with 7 bases that match TRBD1. CDR1 is GTSNPN and CDR2 is SVGIG in the germline V gene (reference sequence). This CDR3 comprises 13 residues. The trim removed 3 bases at V and 5 bases at J, leaving 1 base unmatched. The CDR3 here is CAWRTGDNSPLHF. The DNA for the CDR3 is TGTGCCTGGAGAACAGGGGATAATTCACCCCTCCACTTT.

The J gene is TRBJ1-1, the V gene TRBV11-2; D not certain. The V end was cut by 6 bases, the J end by 2 bases, with 10 bases between. CDR3 length equals 13 residues. Germline values: CDR1 SGHAT, CDR2 FQNNGV. CDR3 bases: TGTGCCAGCAGGTCTCAGGAAAACACTGAAGCTTTCTTT. As protein: CASRSQENTEAFF.

Only one count was recorded for this clone. This chain uses TRBV25-1 with TRBJ1-2; D not certain. The CDR3 sequence is 14 residues long. Trimming cost V 1 base and J 7 bases, with 13 bases left between them. CDR1 MGHDK and CDR2 SYGVNS come from the germline V gene. The CDR3 DNA sequence: TGTGCCAGCAGTGAATCGGAGTTAGTGGGTGGCTACACCTTC. Its protein product is CASSESELVGGYTF.

The V and J genes are TRBV4-3 and TRBJ1-1, with 7 bases fitting TRBD1. This CDR3 spans 15 amino acids. Looked up from germline, CDR1 is LGHNA and CDR2 is YSLEER. Unmatched junction bases numbered 12, after V lost 4 bases and J lost 7 bases. In DNA, the CDR3 is TGCGCCAGCAGCCTCTTGGACAGGCCTAGAGGTGAAGCTTTCTTT. Its translation is CASSLLDRPRGEAFF.

The V and J genes are TRBV4-1 and TRBJ2-5; the D gene is possibly TRBD1 (5 bases). CDR3 size: 17 residues. Germline CDR1 reads MGHRA; CDR2 reads YSYEKL. V lost 4 bases, J lost 4 bases, and 22 bases lay in between. The CDR3 nucleotides read TGCGCCAGCAGCCCGACTCATCCGGGCGCCCAGGGAGAGACCCAGTACTTC. As protein: CASSPTHPGAQGETQYF.

The chain combines TRBV7-8 with TRBJ1-4, with TRBD1 matching over 7 bases. The trim removed 2 bases at V and 8 bases at J, leaving 5 bases unmatched. The V gene's germline CDR1 is SGHVS and CDR2 FQNEAQ. The CDR3 totals 14 residues. CDR3: CASSLTGTVEKLFF. The CDR3, as DNA: TGTGCCAGCAGCTTAACGGGGACAGTGGAAAAACTGTTTTTT.

This clone appeared a single time. This chain connects TRBV4-1 to TRBJ1-6; no reliable D call. Germline V lookup: CDR1 MGHRA, CDR2 YSYEKL. This CDR3 is 17 amino acids long. Trimming pared 0 bases from V and 0 bases from J, leaving 9 bases between. CDR3 sequence: CASSQDLMSSYNSPLHF. The CDR3 DNA reads TGCGCCAGCAGCCAAGATCTAATGAGCTCCTATAATTCACCCCTCCACTTT.

The chain uses TRBV7-9 and TRBJ1-1; TRBD1 matches at 7 bases. In germline, CDR1 is SEHNR, CDR2 FQNEAQ (reference sequence). The CDR3 covers 17 residues. V shed 5 bases and J 11 bases; nucleotides not matched to a gene: 23. The CDR3 DNA sequence: TGTGCCAGCAGCGGGCTGGTATCTAATCGAGGGGGCGCGGGGGCTTTCTTT. This codes for CASSGLVSNRGGAGAFF. Supplemented by reference TRBV7-9 and TRBJ1-1, the full variable domain reads DTGVSQNPRHKITKRGQNVTFRCDPISEHNRLYWYRQTLGQGPEFLTYFQNEAQLEKSRLLSDRFSAERPKGSFSTLEIQRTEQGDSAMYLCASSGLVSNRGGAGAFFGQGTRLTVV.

This rearrangement joins TRBV14 to TRBJ2-1; 11 bases are shared with TRBD2. The CDR3 extends over 17 amino acids. V dropped 1 base and J dropped 5; count of bases not matched to a gene: 7. Germline CDR1 reads SGHDN; CDR2 reads FVKESK. The CDR3, as DNA: TGTGCCAGCAGCCAAGGGCTAGCGGGAGGCCTCAACAATGAGCAGTTCTTC. Translation: CASSQGLAGGLNNEQFF.

The chain combines TRBV19 with TRBJ2-2; possibly TRBD2 for D (5 bases). The CDR3 loop spans 13 amino acids. V shed 10 bases and J shed 5 bases, with 14 bases lying between them. Germline V gene sequence: CDR1 LNHDA, CDR2 SQIVND (reference sequence). The CDR3 region has the DNA TGTGCCACCCACCGGACTCTAACCGGGGAGCTGTTTTTT. It yields the protein CATHRTLTGELFF.

This chain uses TRBV7-9 with TRBJ1-1; 7 nucleotides agree with TRBD1. Germline V lookup: CDR1 SEHNR, CDR2 FQNEAQ (reference sequence). This CDR3 is 14 amino acids long. J gave up 4 bases and V 4 bases, and 6 bases lay outside the gene matches. This CDR3 is CASSYGQVFTEAFF. Written as DNA, the CDR3 is TGTGCCAGCAGCTATGGACAGGTTTTCACTGAAGCTTTCTTT.

This chain connects TRBV5-1 to TRBJ1-2; 7 positions agree with TRBD1. From germline, CDR1 is SGHRS and CDR2 YFSETQ. The CDR3 contains 14 residues. The V segment lost 4 bases and the J segment 3 bases; nucleotides outside the gene matches: 6. This CDR3 reads CASSTAQGDYGYTF. In nucleotides, the CDR3 is TGCGCCAGCAGCACGGCCCAGGGGGACTATGGCTACACCTTC.

This rearrangement joins TRBV7-9 to TRBJ2-1, with TRBD2 identical over 9 bases. The germline V gene encodes CDR1 SEHNR and CDR2 FQNEAQ (reference sequence). V gave up 7 bases and J gave up 8 bases; unmatched junction bases: 9. The CDR3 runs to 14 residues. The CDR3 DNA follows: TGTGCCAGCACCTTGGGGGTAGCGGGAGATGAGCAGTTCTTC. The encoded protein is CASTLGVAGDEQFF.